One and the same sample provided the 19 T cell receptor beta chains below, sequenced in a study of a mutant IDH1 vaccine in newly diagnosed glioma. Described time point: baseline, week 1 (first vaccination visit). Treatment meaning: pre-vaccination baseline after standard-of-care therapy. The method was immunoSEQ multiplex PCR; TCRdb's version includes in-frame clones alone and lacks a portion of them. Altogether approximately 92,000 clones are present, roughly four fifths being singletons, with the ten largest covering 7% to 9%. Here the sequenced sample was PBMCs, taken from a glioma patient treated with radiotherapy, temozolomide or both. The receptors stem from a woman in her forties or fifties with glioma.

The chain is built from TRBV14 and TRBJ1-3; the D is unclear. Germline CDR1 is SGHDN and CDR2 is FVKESK. Trimming removed 3 bases at V and 3 bases at J, with 12 bases between. CDR3 length: 15 amino acids. The CDR3 sequence is CASSQGAIRGNTIYF. The CDR3 DNA reads as TGTGCCAGCAGCCAGGGAGCAATCCGTGGAAACACCATATATTTT.

The V call is TRBV2, the J call TRBJ2-7; D is perhaps TRBD1 (5 bases). Trimming cost V 2 bases and J 4 bases, with 15 bases left between them. Germline CDR1 SNHLY, CDR2 FYNNEI. CDR3 length: 15 amino acids. The CDR3: CASSERQGKDYEQYF. CDR3 nucleotides: TGTGCCAGCAGTGAAAGGCAGGGTAAGGATTACGAGCAGTACTTC.

This clone occurred once. The chain recombines TRBV5-1 with TRBJ2-3; D call uncertain. The V gene lost 5 bases and the J gene lost 2 bases, with 6 bases spanning the gap. CDR3 length equals 12 residues. CDR1 SGHRS and CDR2 YFSETQ come from the germline V gene. The CDR3 nucleotides read TGCGCCAGCAGAAGGGACACAGATACGCAGTATTTT. It is translated as CASRRDTDTQYF.

This clone was detected only once. The CDR3 DNA reads TGTGCCAGCAGACTAGCGGGGGGGCCGGGCTACGAGCAGTACTTC. Encoded protein: CASRLAGGPGYEQYF. V is TRBV7-2 and J is TRBJ2-7; 13 bases agree with TRBD2. Germline assignment: CDR1 SGHTA and CDR2 FQGNSA. The CDR3 has 15 residues. Trimming at V came to 6 bases and at J to 3 bases, leaving 5 bases not matched to a gene. The full variable domain, its missing parts supplied by reference TRBV7-2 and TRBJ2-7, is GAGVSQSPSNKVTEKGKDVELRCDPISGHTALYWYRQSLGQGLEFLIYFQGNSAPDKSGLPSDRFSAERTGGSVSTLTIQRTQQEDSAVYLCASRLAGGPGYEQYFGPGTRLTVT.

This rearrangement joins TRBV6-5 to TRBJ2-7, with a tentative D call TRBD2 (5 bases). Per germline, CDR1 MNHEY and CDR2 SVGAGI. This CDR3 comprises 12 residues. V was clipped by 6 bases and J by 3 bases, with 9 bases between them. The CDR3 coding sequence is TGTGCCAGCAGGGACTTATACTACGAGCAGTACTTC. Its translation is CASRDLYYEQYF.

In this sample, this clone turned up a few times. CDR3 protein: CASSQGANTEAFF. The DNA for the CDR3 is TGCGCCAGCAGCCAAGGGGCAAACACTGAAGCTTTCTTT. This chain joins TRBV4-1 and TRBJ1-1; D not resolved. The germline gives CDR1 MGHRA, CDR2 YSYEKL. Trimming pared 1 base from V and 2 bases from J, leaving 5 bases between. The CDR3 extends over 13 amino acids.

V usage is TRBV9 and J usage is TRBJ2-7; D gene ambiguous. CDR3 length: 15 amino acids. The germline V gene encodes CDR1 SGDLS and CDR2 YYNGEE. V was cut by 3 bases and J by 5 bases, with 18 bases left in between. CDR3 coding DNA: TGTGCCAGCAGCGCCCGTGTGGCGTACGGCGACGAGCAGTACTTC. Amino acids: CASSARVAYGDEQYF.

This clone is a singleton in its sample. The chain carries TRBV30 and TRBJ1-2; tentatively, D is TRBD1 (5 bases). V lost 7 bases and J lost 0, with 27 bases in between. Germline V gives CDR1 GTSNPN, CDR2 SVGIG (reference sequence). This CDR3 comprises 18 residues. The CDR3: CASPPWRGTARANYGYTF. The DNA for the CDR3 is TGTGCCTCCCCTCCTTGGCGGGGGACGGCCCGCGCTAACTATGGCTACACCTTC.

The chain is built from TRBV5-1 and TRBJ2-5, with D possibly TRBD1 on 6 matching bases. The CDR3 extends over 15 amino acids. The V end lost 0 bases, the J end lost 5 bases, and 14 bases lay between the germline ends. The V gene's germline CDR1 is SGHRS and CDR2 YFSETQ. The CDR3 nucleotides read TGCGCCAGCAGCTTGGGTTTACAGGGTCTGGAGACCCAGTACTTC. Translating gives CASSLGLQGLETQYF. The complete variable domain, with remaining parts taken from reference TRBV5-1 and TRBJ2-5, reads KAGVTQTPRYLIKTRGQQVTLSCSPISGHRSVSWYQQTPGQGLQFLFEYFSETQRNKGNFPGRFSGRQFSNSRSEMNVSTLELGDSALYLCASSLGLQGLETQYFGPGTRLLVL.

This chain joins TRBV10-3 and TRBJ1-5; a weak D match, TRBD1 (6 bases). The CDR3 runs to 13 residues. The V gene's germline CDR1 is ENHRY and CDR2 SYGVKD. Trimming stripped 6 bases from V and 5 bases from J, with 11 bases between. The CDR3 DNA is TGTGCCATCAGGGACAGCGAATATCAGCCCCAGCATTTT. The encoded protein is CAIRDSEYQPQHF.

The V and J genes are TRBV7-9 and TRBJ1-2, with D unclear. V lost 1 base and J 8 bases, leaving 8 bases between the germline ends. The CDR3 sequence is 12 residues long. The germline CDR1 and CDR2 sequences are SEHNR and FQNEAQ (reference sequence). This chain's CDR3 is CASSLEIRGYTF. CDR3 nucleotides: TGTGCCAGCAGCTTAGAGATACGGGGCTACACCTTC.

The chain couples TRBV6-4 to TRBJ2-1; D is possibly TRBD1 or TRBD2 (6 bases each). Germline-derived CDR1 and CDR2 are MRHNA and SNTAGT. This CDR3 has 14 amino acids. Trimming pared 8 bases from V and 2 bases from J, leaving 13 bases between. This CDR3 is CASRRGETYNEQFF. Here the CDR3 DNA reads TGTGCCAGCCGAAGGGGGGAAACCTACAATGAGCAGTTCTTC.

V usage is TRBV10-3 and J usage is TRBJ1-1, with a possible D match to TRBD1 (5 bases). V lost 4 bases and J 5 bases, leaving 17 bases between the germline ends. The CDR3 is 15 residues long. Germline V lookup: CDR1 ENHRY, CDR2 SYGVKD. Here the CDR3 reads CAISVARGGPTEAFF. CDR3 in DNA: TGTGCCATCAGTGTGGCTCGGGGGGGACCGACTGAAGCTTTCTTT.

This CDR3 is CASSQGTGYNSPLHF. In DNA, the CDR3 is TGTGCCAGCAGCCAGGGGACAGGCTATAATTCACCCCTCCACTTT. The chain couples TRBV14 to TRBJ1-6; 8 bases fit TRBD1. With V trimmed by 3 bases and J by 3 bases, 1 base remained unmatched. Germline loops: CDR1 SGHDN, CDR2 FVKESK. CDR3 length equals 15 residues.

The chain is built from TRBV5-6 and TRBJ1-5; 12 bases match TRBD1. The CDR3 spans 16 residues. J was trimmed by 1 base and V by 4 bases; bases with no gene match: 3. CDR1 SGHDT and CDR2 YYEEEE come from the germline V gene. The CDR3, as DNA: TGTGCCAGCAGCGGGGGACAGGGGGCAAGCAATCAGCCCCAGCATTTT. Protein product: CASSGGQGASNQPQHF.

The chain uses TRBV7-3 and TRBJ1-1; 9 positions agree with TRBD1. This CDR3 comprises 13 residues. From germline, CDR1 is SGHTA and CDR2 FQGTGA. Trimming removed 5 bases from V and 3 bases from J; junction bases left unmatched: 1. The CDR3 loop reads CASSGDRDTEAFF. As DNA, the CDR3 is TGTGCCAGCAGCGGGGACAGGGACACTGAAGCTTTCTTT.

This sequence joins TRBV5-4 and TRBJ1-1, with 10 bases fitting TRBD1. Per germline, CDR1 SGHNT and CDR2 YYREEE (reference sequence). The V and J ends lost 3 bases and 6 bases, in that order; junction bases with no gene match: 11. The CDR3 spans 16 residues. CDR3 bases: TGTGCCAGCAGCTCGGAGGTAGGGACAGGGGACCCTGAAGCTTTCTTT. Amino acid sequence: CASSSEVGTGDPEAFF.

In nucleotides, the CDR3 is TGCGCCAGCAGCTCCCACGACGGCACTGAAGCTTTCTTT. It encodes CASSSHDGTEAFF. The chain combines TRBV5-1 with TRBJ1-1; the D is unclear. The CDR3 spans 13 residues. Germline assignment: CDR1 SGHRS and CDR2 YFSETQ. Trimming removed 3 bases from V and 4 bases from J, with 10 bases in between.

This clone was found once. The chain joins TRBV19 to TRBJ2-6; D not resolved. Germline V gene sequence: CDR1 LNHDA, CDR2 SQIVND (reference sequence). CDR3 length: 12 residues. Trimming stripped 8 bases from V and 7 bases from J, with 9 bases between. CDR3 nucleotides: TGTGCCAGTTCGTACCTTGCCAACGTCCTGACTTTC. Translated, it gives CASSYLANVLTF.